This section outlines one T cell receptor beta chain sequence together with its context. The data derive from a study of neoadjuvant anti-PD-1 for oral cavity cancer. Background on the study: Non-progressing patients received a fourth nivolumab dose near day 43, then surgery on days 50-56.

Stated time point: after neoadjuvant nivolumab, at surgical resection. Profiling relied on immunoSEQ multiplex PCR, and the TCRdb table lists in-frame clones only, not all of them. This sample carries around 13,000 clones, 75% of them seen once, and the ten largest clones take approximately 2.2%. CDR3 length: 16 amino acids. The V end lost 0 bases, the J end lost 1 base, and 11 bases lay between the germline ends. CDR1 and CDR2 (germline): SGHRS, YFSETQ. This chain joins TRBV5-1 and TRBJ1-3, with a weak D call TRBD1 (5 bases). The source of this sequence is a person between 35 and 79 years old with oral cavity squamous cell carcinoma. The starting material was PBMCs, obtained after nivolumab (anti-PD-1) treatment. The DNA of the CDR3 is TGCGCCAGCAGCTTGGCGGGCCAGGGATCTGGAAACACCATATATTTT. Residues: CASSLAGQGSGNTIYF.